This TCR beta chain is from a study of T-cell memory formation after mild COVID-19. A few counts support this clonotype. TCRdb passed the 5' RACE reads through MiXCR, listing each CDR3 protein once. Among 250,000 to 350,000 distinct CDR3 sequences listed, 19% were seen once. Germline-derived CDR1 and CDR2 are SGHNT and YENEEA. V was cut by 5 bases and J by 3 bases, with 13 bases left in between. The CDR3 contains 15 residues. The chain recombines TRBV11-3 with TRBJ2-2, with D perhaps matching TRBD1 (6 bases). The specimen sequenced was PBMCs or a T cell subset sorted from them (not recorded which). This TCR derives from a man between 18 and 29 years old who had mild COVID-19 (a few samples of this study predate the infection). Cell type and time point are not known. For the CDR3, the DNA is TGTGCCAGCAGCCGGCCAGGGGCCGACACCGGGGAGCTGTTTTTT. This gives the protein CASSRPGADTGELFF.